This entry features one T cell receptor (beta chain) sequence. These data come from a study of shared clonotypes between healthy human individuals. This CDR3 has 13 residues. V was pared by 1 base and J by 4 bases, with 8 bases between. Germline loops: CDR1 MGHDK, CDR2 SYGVNS. TCRdb's copy holds only in-frame clones and misses some; the assay was immunoSEQ multiplex PCR. The sample consists of some 2,500,000 clones, around 92% of them appearing once. The TCR sequence derives from a man between 18 and 35 years old in good health. Some clones in this sample may be carry-over from other donors' samples. The V call is TRBV25-1, the J call TRBJ2-7; D is perhaps TRBD1 (6 bases). What was sequenced was naive CD4+ T cells from PBMCs. Indicated subset: CD45RA+ positively selected. Here the CDR3 reads CASSELDSYEQYF. DNA of the CDR3: TGTGCCAGCAGTGAATTGGACAGTTACGAGCAGTACTTC.